Included here is one TCR beta chain sequence, with context. The record originates from a study of shared clonotypes between healthy human individuals. The germline V and J ends were trimmed by 4 bases and 3 bases, with 11 bases remaining between them. The CDR3 loop spans 13 amino acids. CDR1 is SGHNT and CDR2 is YYREEE in the germline V gene (reference sequence). Sequencing used immunoSEQ multiplex PCR; TCRdb keeps in-frame clones, though not all of them. The sample records more than 850,000 clones, about 84% being singletons. This rearrangement joins TRBV5-4 to TRBJ2-7; D is uncertain. The sequence was obtained from a man between 18 and 35 years old in good health. Some clones in this sample may be carry-over from other donors' samples. Sequenced: memory CD4+ T cells from PBMCs. Subset in this sample: CD45RA-negative fraction. CDR3 loop: CASSVDGYYEQYF. DNA of the CDR3: TGTGCCAGCAGCGTTGACGGTTACTACGAGCAGTACTTC.